The sequence of this T cell receptor (beta chain) was determined in a study of blood T cell repertoires in COVID-19. Germline assignment: CDR1 LNHNV and CDR2 YYDKDF (reference sequence). V was trimmed by 0 bases and J by 0 bases, leaving 6 bases between them. The CDR3 is 15 amino acids. Only in-frame clones appear in the TCRdb table, and some are missing; sequencing was by immunoSEQ multiplex PCR. The table shows around 370,000 clones, with approximately 91% occurring only once. The specimen sequenced was peripheral blood. This chain joins TRBV15 and TRBJ1-5; D unclear. The sequence derives from a woman aged 70-85 years with COVID-19, enrolled during active disease. CDR3 nucleotide sequence: TGTGCCACCAGCAGAGATCGGTATAGCAATCAGCCCCAGCATTTT. It translates to CATSRDRYSNQPQHF.